The 10 T cell receptor beta chains listed next were all sequenced from one sample in a study of blood T cell repertoires in COVID-19. This table comes from immunoSEQ multiplex PCR, and its TCRdb copy is limited to in-frame clones, with some not included. The sample has roughly 220,000 clones, around 88% seen once. Source material: PBMCs or T cells enriched from blood (not recorded which). The receptors stem from a woman aged 45-65 years with acute COVID-19.

This sequence joins TRBV18 and TRBJ2-5; weak D call: TRBD1 (8 bases). The CDR3 totals 13 residues. Germline V gives CDR1 KGHSH, CDR2 LQKENI. V gave up 6 bases and J gave up 5 bases, with 13 bases separating them. CDR3 nucleotides: TGTGCCAGCTCTGGACAGGGAGGGGAGACCCAGTACTTC. Protein: CASSGQGGETQYF.

The chain couples TRBV19 to TRBJ2-1; 8 bases are a match to TRBD2. Germline CDR1 LNHDA, CDR2 SQIVND (reference sequence). The CDR3 has 14 residues. V was clipped by 4 bases and J by 5 bases; unmatched bases: 4. The CDR3, as DNA: TGTGCCAGTAGTAAGGAACTAGCGGACAATGAGCAGTTCTTC. It translates to CASSKELADNEQFF. Complete variable domain (other parts from reference TRBV19 and TRBJ2-1): DGGITQSPKYLFRKEGQNVTLSCEQNLNHDAMYWYRQDPGQGLRLIYYSQIVNDFQKGDIAEGYSVSREKKESFPLTVTSAQKNPTAFYLCASSKELADNEQFFGPGTRLTVL.

The rearrangement uses TRBV12-3 or TRBV12-4 and TRBJ1-2; tentative D call: TRBD1 (5 bases). V was shortened by 3 bases and J by 9 bases, with 11 bases between the two germline ends. CDR3 length equals 12 residues. The CDR3 DNA sequence: TGTGCCAGCAGTTTCAGGGCGTCGAGCTACACCTTC. Protein product: CASSFRASSYTF.

The chain links TRBV9 to TRBJ2-4; no reliable D call. The ends were cut back, 0 bases at V and 6 bases at J, with 10 bases in the middle. Germline V lookup: CDR1 SGDLS, CDR2 YYNGEE. The CDR3 sequence is 14 residues long. The CDR3 loop reads CASSVDVRINIQYF. CDR3 sequence (DNA): TGTGCCAGCAGCGTAGATGTCAGGATAAACATTCAGTACTTC.

The J gene is TRBJ2-7, the V gene TRBV3-1 (or the pseudogene TRBV3-2); 16 positions agree with TRBD2. Looked up from germline, CDR1 is LGHDT and CDR2 is YNNKEL (reference sequence). V trimming: 5 bases; J trimming: 9 bases; junction bases outside the gene matches: 7. This CDR3 has 15 residues. The CDR3: CASSSGLAGGPGQYF. CDR3 DNA: TGTGCCAGCAGCTCGGGACTAGCGGGAGGGCCTGGGCAGTACTTC.

This sequence joins TRBV5-4 and TRBJ2-2; 8 bases map to TRBD2. Germline assignment: CDR1 SGHNT and CDR2 YYREEE (reference sequence). V lost 4 bases and J lost 5; bases outside the gene matches: 7. The CDR3 is 15 residues long. The CDR3 region has the DNA TGTGCCAGCAGCACCCGGACTAGCCGGACCGGGGAGCTGTTTTTT. Its protein product is CASSTRTSRTGELFF.

The chain is built from TRBV9 and TRBJ1-6; 7 bases map to TRBD1. With V trimmed by 3 bases and J by 6 bases, 6 bases remained unmatched. The CDR3 covers 15 residues. Germline V gene data show CDR1 as SGDLS and CDR2 as YYNGEE. CDR3 DNA: TGTGCCAGCAGCGCCGCCGGGACAGTTAATTCACCCCTCCACTTT. It yields the protein CASSAAGTVNSPLHF. Variable domain in full (rest from reference TRBV9 and TRBJ1-6): DSGVTQTPKHLITATGQRVTLRCSPRSGDLSVYWYQQSLDQGLQFLIQYYNGEERAKGNILERFSAQQFPDLHSELNLSSLELGDSALYFCASSAAGTVNSPLHFGNGTRLTVT.

The CDR3: CASSYERREGPGTDTQYF. The DNA for the CDR3 is TGTGCCAGCAGTTATGAGAGGCGGGAGGGCCCCGGCACAGATACGCAGTATTTT. The V gene is TRBV6-2 or TRBV6-3, the J gene TRBJ2-3, with 9 bases aligning to TRBD2. The CDR3 spans 18 residues. Germline V CDR1 and CDR2: MNHEY, SVGEGT. V dropped 3 bases and J dropped 1; count of bases not matched to a gene: 11.

The rearrangement links TRBV11-3 to TRBJ1-2; D might be TRBD1 (6 bases). CDR1 and CDR2 from the germline V gene are SGHNT and YENEEA. CDR3 length: 17 residues. V was trimmed by 4 bases and J by 7 bases, leaving 25 bases between them. The CDR3 protein is CASSSTHQGPRGGGYTF. CDR3 sequence (DNA): TGTGCCAGCAGCTCCACCCATCAGGGACCTAGGGGGGGTGGCTACACCTTC.

The CDR3 nucleotides read TGTGCCAGCAGCGCAGCCTGGACATTAAGGATAAACATTCAGTACTTC. Translating it yields CASSAAWTLRINIQYF. The rearrangement links TRBV7-9 to TRBJ2-4; D possibly corresponds to TRBD1 (5 bases). The V end lost 5 bases, the J end lost 6 bases, and 20 bases lay between the germline ends. This CDR3 spans 16 amino acids. Looked up from germline, CDR1 is SEHNR and CDR2 is FQNEAQ (reference sequence). The full variable domain, rest sourced from reference TRBV7-9 and TRBJ2-4, is DTGVSQNPRHKITKRGQNVTFRCDPISEHNRLYWYRQTLGQGPEFLTYFQNEAQLEKSRLLSDRFSAERPKGSFSTLEIQRTEQGDSAMYLCASSAAWTLRINIQYFGAGTRLSVL.